This T cell receptor beta chain is from a study of shared clonotypes between healthy human individuals. At the level of the study: Three plates were used per donor for CD4 naive, three for CD4 memory, two for CD8 naive and one for CD8 memory.

Deep was the level used in running the assay. Sequenced by immunoSEQ multiplex PCR; TCRdb stores in-frame clones only, minus some. The table shows about 2.3 million clones, with over 85% occurring only once. This CDR3 has 13 amino acids. This TCR was recovered from a young man in good health. Some clones in this sample may be carry-over from other donors' samples. Sequencing input: naive CD4+ T cells from PBMCs. Subset reported: CD45RA+ positively selected. The chain has TRBV21-1 and TRBJ1-5; the table gives TRBD1 as D, unverified against the DNA. TRBV21-1 is a pseudogene. The CDR3 sequence is CASGTGGGQPQHF. The CDR3 nucleotides read TGTGCCAGCGGAACAGGGGGTGGTCAGCCCCAGCATTTT.